The 22 T cell receptor beta chains below were found in one sample sequenced in a study of cytomegalovirus exposure and HLA in healthy donors. The PCR contained 60 Vbeta and 13 Jbeta primers. The repertoire was sequenced with immunoSEQ multiplex PCR; TCRdb's copy has only in-frame clones and lacks some. This repertoire shows some 150,000 clones, about 80% found once; its top ten account for about 1.3%. Specimen: PBMCs. These receptors all stem from a woman between 45 and 65 years old in good health and CMV-seronegative.

This clone was counted a single time. J is TRBJ2-2 and V is TRBV10-3, with 11 bases lining up with TRBD2. Germline V gives CDR1 ENHRY, CDR2 SYGVKD. V gave up 3 bases and J gave up 2 bases; unmatched junction bases: 11. This CDR3 has 19 amino acids. CDR3 region: CAISDPTSGATSNTGELFF. The CDR3 DNA reads TGTGCCATCAGTGACCCGACTAGCGGGGCCACTTCAAACACCGGGGAGCTGTTTTTT.

This clone was counted a single time. The gene calls are TRBV11-2 and TRBJ1-1; tentative D call: TRBD1 (5 bases). The CDR3 covers 14 residues. V was trimmed by 2 bases and J by 2 bases, leaving 9 bases between them. Per germline, CDR1 SGHAT and CDR2 FQNNGV. As DNA, the CDR3 is TGTGCCAGCAGCTTACGCGGGGGAAACACTGAAGCTTTCTTT. Translation: CASSLRGGNTEAFF.

This chain uses TRBV19 with TRBJ1-5; tentatively, D is TRBD1 (5 bases). The V and J ends lost 4 bases and 3 bases respectively, with 13 bases between them. The CDR3 runs 15 residues. Looked up from germline, CDR1 is LNHDA and CDR2 is SQIVND (reference sequence). CDR3 loop: CASSTGQRANQPQHF. The CDR3 region has the DNA TGTGCCAGTAGTACCGGACAAAGGGCCAATCAGCCCCAGCATTTT.

The chain links TRBV2 to TRBJ1-5, with D possibly TRBD1 on 5 matching bases. The CDR3 has 12 amino acids. V was shortened by 8 bases and J by 6 bases, with 11 bases between the two germline ends. Looked up from germline, CDR1 is SNHLY and CDR2 is FYNNEI. CDR3 residues: CASGAVGQPQHF. Here the CDR3 DNA reads TGTGCCAGCGGGGCGGTTGGTCAGCCCCAGCATTTT.

J is TRBJ1-1 and V is TRBV7-2, with a weak D call TRBD1 (6 bases). Looked up from germline, CDR1 is SGHTA and CDR2 is FQGNSA. CDR3 length: 14 residues. Trimming took 4 bases from V and 4 from J, leaving 13 bases between them. CDR3 sequence (DNA): TGTGCCAGCAGCTCTCCAGGGGAAGCCACTGAAGCTTTCTTT. This encodes CASSSPGEATEAFF.

The chain couples TRBV11-2 to TRBJ2-7; possible D gene TRBD2, 5 bases. In germline, CDR1 is SGHAT, CDR2 FQNNGV. The V and J ends lost 4 bases and 0 bases respectively, with 16 bases between them. The CDR3 extends over 16 amino acids. The chain's CDR3 is CASSSYQHGSSYEQYF. The CDR3, as DNA: TGTGCCAGCAGCTCGTATCAACATGGGAGCTCCTACGAGCAGTACTTC.

The rearrangement links TRBV28 to TRBJ2-7, with D possibly matching TRBD2 (5 bases). V gave up 7 bases and J gave up 5 bases, with 21 bases separating them. CDR1 is MDHEN, CDR2 SYDVKM, per germline. This CDR3 comprises 15 residues. CDR3 in amino acids: CASTTHRAPGDEQYF. DNA of the CDR3: TGTGCCAGCACGACGCACCGGGCCCCCGGGGACGAGCAGTACTTC.

The CDR3 DNA reads TGTGCCAGCAGTTCCCCCGCGGTAGCGTACTACGAGCAGTACTTC. It is translated as CASSSPAVAYYEQYF. The chain recombines TRBV28 with TRBJ2-7; possible D gene TRBD2, 5 bases. Germline V gene lookup returns CDR1 MDHEN and CDR2 SYDVKM. V lost 4 bases and J lost 3, with 16 bases in between. The CDR3 runs to 15 residues.

This rearrangement joins TRBV4-3 to TRBJ2-3; D is possibly TRBD2 (7 bases). This CDR3 is built from 19 residues. Germline V lookup: CDR1 LGHNA, CDR2 YSLEER. V gave up 4 bases and J gave up 5 bases, with 28 bases separating them. Here the CDR3 reads CASSLGGGAGRTGIDTQYF. CDR3 DNA sequence: TGCGCCAGCAGCCTTGGAGGGGGGGCAGGGAGAACTGGTATAGATACGCAGTATTTT.

A few counts support this clone. The V gene is TRBV6-6, the J gene TRBJ1-5, with D uncertain. V lost 2 bases and J lost 2, with 13 bases in between. The CDR3 is 16 residues long. The germline V gene has CDR1 MNHNY and CDR2 SVGAGI (reference sequence). In DNA form, the CDR3 reads TGTGCCAGCAGTTACATCACACCTGGAGGCAATCAGCCCCAGCATTTT. It encodes CASSYITPGGNQPQHF.

The chain has TRBV6-6 and TRBJ2-7; 8 bases align to TRBD1. CDR1 and CDR2 from the germline V gene are MNHNY and SVGAGI (reference sequence). The J segment lost 2 bases and the V segment lost 2 bases, leaving 8 bases of the junction unmatched. This CDR3 is 16 amino acids long. CDR3: CASSYSPDRETYEQYF. CDR3 nucleotide sequence: TGTGCCAGCAGTTACAGCCCGGACAGGGAAACCTACGAGCAGTACTTC.

The chain joins TRBV9 to TRBJ2-1, with 10 bases that match TRBD2. With 4 bases clipped from V and 10 bases from J, the junction kept 14 bases outside the gene matches. The V gene's germline CDR1 is SGDLS and CDR2 YYNGEE. The length of the CDR3 is 16 residues. CDR3 sequence reads: CASSQVDRSGGAEQFF. The CDR3 DNA sequence: TGTGCCAGCAGCCAAGTCGACAGGAGCGGGGGGGCCGAGCAGTTCTTC.

This rearrangement joins TRBV6-5 to TRBJ2-2, with 8 bases lining up with TRBD1. The CDR3 runs 15 residues. Germline assignment: CDR1 MNHEY and CDR2 SVGAGI. V lost 8 bases and J lost 2; bases outside the gene matches: 7. The CDR3 bases are TGTGCCAGCCGCCGCGGACAGGGTAACACCGGGGAGCTGTTTTTT. Amino acid sequence: CASRRGQGNTGELFF.

The chain employs TRBV28 and TRBJ1-5; TRBD1 aligns across 7 bases. The V and J ends lost 1 base and 0 bases, in that order; junction bases with no gene match: 9. The CDR3 is made up of 18 amino acids. In germline, CDR1 is MDHEN, CDR2 SYDVKM. The CDR3 region has the DNA TGTGCCAGCAGTTTATTCTTCGGGACAGTGAATAGCAATCAGCCCCAGCATTTT. Protein: CASSLFFGTVNSNQPQHF.

J is TRBJ2-1 and V is TRBV9, with TRBD2 matching over 7 bases. The CDR3 runs 14 residues. The germline V gene encodes CDR1 SGDLS and CDR2 YYNGEE. J gave up 10 bases and V 3 bases, and 10 bases lay outside the gene matches. CDR3 nucleotide sequence: TGTGCCAGCAGCGACGGGCGCCTTAGCGGGGAGCAGTTCTTC. Amino acid sequence: CASSDGRLSGEQFF.

This clone was counted a few times. The CDR3 DNA reads TGTGCCAGCAAGACAGGGGTTAGGGAGAACGAGCAGTACTTC. It yields the protein CASKTGVRENEQYF. The chain is built from TRBV27 and TRBJ2-7; 8 nucleotides agree with TRBD1. With V trimmed by 7 bases and J by 5 bases, 10 bases remained unmatched. CDR3 length equals 14 residues. Germline lookup yields CDR1 MNHEY and CDR2 SMNVEV (reference sequence).

This clone appeared a single time. The gene calls are TRBV28 and TRBJ1-1; 8 bases match TRBD1. The CDR3 consists of 15 residues. The J segment lost 0 bases and the V segment lost 6 bases, leaving 6 bases of the junction unmatched. The germline gives CDR1 MDHEN, CDR2 SYDVKM. CDR3 nucleotide sequence: TGTGCCAGCAGCCGGACAGGGTCCTTGAACACTGAAGCTTTCTTT. It codes for CASSRTGSLNTEAFF.

J is TRBJ1-4 and V is TRBV7-9; D call uncertain. Germline CDR1 and CDR2: SEHNR and FQNEAQ (reference sequence). V was trimmed by 1 base and J by 0 bases, leaving 6 bases between them. The CDR3 spans 15 residues. CDR3 in amino acids: CASSLGTATNEKLFF. Written as DNA, the CDR3 is TGTGCCAGCAGCTTAGGGACTGCAACTAATGAAAAACTGTTTTTT.

The chain carries TRBV28 and TRBJ1-2; D not certain. The CDR3 consists of 15 residues. Germline V gene sequence: CDR1 MDHEN, CDR2 SYDVKM. V was clipped by 8 bases and J by 0 bases, with 16 bases between them. The chain's CDR3 is CASPAGVSANYGYTF. Here the CDR3 DNA reads TGTGCCAGCCCGGCCGGAGTTTCAGCTAACTATGGCTACACCTTC.

The J gene is TRBJ2-7, the V gene TRBV6-1; TRBD1 agrees at 10 bases. Germline CDR1 reads MNHNS; CDR2 reads SASEGT. After removal of 10 bases from V and 4 bases from J, the junction contained 13 bases not matched to a gene. The CDR3 has 15 residues. CDR3 DNA sequence: TGTGCCACCATTCTAACCGGGACAGGGGTATACGAGCAGTACTTC. Translation gives CATILTGTGVYEQYF.

J is TRBJ2-3 and V is TRBV27, with TRBD2 identical over 10 bases. With 6 bases clipped from V and 4 bases from J, the junction kept 7 bases outside the gene matches. The CDR3 has 15 residues. The germline V gene encodes CDR1 MNHEY and CDR2 SMNVEV (reference sequence). CDR3 sequence: CASRNSGRNADTQYF. The DNA of the CDR3 is TGTGCCAGCAGGAATAGCGGGAGGAACGCAGATACGCAGTATTTT.

This clone has a handful of counts. The chain employs TRBV4-1 and TRBJ1-1; 9 bases are shared with TRBD1. The CDR3 has 15 amino acids. Germline-derived CDR1 and CDR2 are MGHRA and YSYEKL. The V and J ends lost 0 bases and 5 bases, in that order; junction bases with no gene match: 4. This CDR3 reads CASSQEGQGLTEAFF. The CDR3 nucleotides read TGCGCCAGCAGCCAAGAGGGACAGGGTTTAACTGAAGCTTTCTTT.